A selection of T cell receptor beta chains follows, all from one sample in a study of Ad26.COV2.S vaccination and SARS-CoV-2 variants. The protocol was immunoSEQ multiplex PCR, while the TCRdb copy is restricted to in-frame clones and leaves out a portion. The sample records fewer than 500,000 clones, roughly 88% being singletons. Sequences were derived from peripheral blood, sampled in a trial of Ad26.COV2.S vaccine versus placebo. Receptors originate from a person aged 18-65 years who received the Ad26.COV2.S COVID-19 vaccine or a placebo. Each CDR3 is given with its conserved first and last residue. D genes are given only for firm matches. Size tells how often a clone was seen (once, few, many) or the class of an expanded clone, and some rows leave it out.

j_call clone_size v_call d_call cdr3_aa cdr3_nt
TRBJ2-1 - TRBV14 TRBD2 CASSQELAGAVPSSYNEQFF TGTGCCAGCAGCCAAGAGCTAGCGGGAGCCGTTCCTAGCTCCTACAATGAGCAGTTCTTC
TRBJ2-5 - TRBV4-2 - CASSHRYRGGQETQYF TGTGCCAGCAGCCATCGCTACCGAGGGGGCCAAGAGACCCAGTACTTC
TRBJ2-1 - TRBV6-2/TRBV6-3 TRBD2 CASSSPSAGAYNEQFF TGTGCCAGCAGTTCCCCCTCTGCGGGGGCCTACAATGAGCAGTTCTTC
TRBJ2-5 - TRBV7-2 TRBD2 CASSLAFPLAGEGQETQYF TGTGCCAGCAGCTTAGCATTCCCACTAGCGGGAGAGGGCCAAGAGACCCAGTACTTC
TRBJ1-6 - TRBV5-1 TRBD1 CASSLSPGQGEPPLHF TGCGCCAGCAGCTTGAGCCCTGGACAGGGAGAACCACCCCTCCACTTT
TRBJ2-3 once TRBV3-1/TRBV3-2 TRBD2 CASSQDLTSGGSTDTQYF TGTGCCAGCAGCCAAGATCTAACTAGCGGGGGGAGCACAGATACGCAGTATTTT
TRBJ2-7 - TRBV27 TRBD2 CASSPGTSIYEQYF TGTGCCAGCAGCCCAGGGACTAGTATTTACGAGCAGTACTTC
TRBJ2-7 - TRBV5-1 - CASSSGYEQYF TGCGCCAGCAGCTCCGGCTACGAGCAGTACTTC
TRBJ2-7 - TRBV28 - CASSSLGRASNEQYF TGTGCCAGCAGCTCCCTGGGAAGGGCGAGTAACGAGCAGTACTTC
TRBJ2-1 - TRBV7-9 - CASSLGPRLAYNEQFF TGTGCCAGCAGCTTAGGGCCCAGACTGGCTTACAATGAGCAGTTCTTC
TRBJ2-7 - TRBV27 TRBD1 CASRPGQRAYEQYF TGTGCCAGCAGGCCGGGACAGCGTGCCTACGAGCAGTACTTC
TRBJ2-1 - TRBV14 - CASSQLRAHEQFF TGTGCCAGCAGCCAACTCAGGGCCCATGAGCAGTTCTTC
TRBJ2-2 - TRBV5-1 - CASSLVGGTGELFF TGCGCCAGCAGCTTGGTTGGGGGAACCGGGGAGCTGTTTTTT
TRBJ2-7 - TRBV6-6 TRBD1 CASSRRTGGSTSVSYEQYF TGTGCCAGCAGTCGTCGGACAGGGGGATCGACTAGCGTCTCCTACGAGCAGTACTTC
TRBJ1-1 - TRBV5-1 TRBD1 CASSLGQVPEAFF TGCGCCAGCAGCTTAGGACAGGTCCCTGAAGCTTTCTTT
TRBJ2-1 - TRBV7-9 TRBD2 CASSLVGREFYNEQFF TGTGCCAGCAGCTTAGTAGGGCGGGAGTTCTACAATGAGCAGTTCTTC
TRBJ1-6 - TRBV5-8 - CASSLVGANSPLHF TGTGCCAGCAGCTTGGTAGGAGCAAATTCACCCCTCCACTTT
TRBJ2-7 - TRBV5-6 TRBD2 CASSLAAAGGAEQYF TGTGCCAGCAGCTTGGCCGCAGCGGGAGGGGCCGAGCAGTACTTC